The present T cell receptor (beta chain) was sequenced within a study of CD8 T cells in ankylosing spondylitis. Findings of the study overall: Existing reports had already noted some motif variants in reactive arthritis synovial fluid and blood. In ankylosing spondylitis patients, matched synovial fluid reportedly showed significant enrichment of disease-linked clones. There was a TCR beta motif, made of several highly homologous variants, that appeared characteristic of ankylosing spondylitis blood.

In this sample, this clonotype turned up a few times. Its cognate antigen is unknown. Libraries of TCR beta came from quantitative 5'-RACE with molecular barcodes. TCRdb processed the 5' RACE reads anew with MiXCR; each CDR3 protein has one entry. The profile shows some 800,000 distinct CDR3 sequences, 12% of them singletons. Germline V gene lookup returns CDR1 SGDLS and CDR2 YYNGEE. The CDR3 extends over 15 amino acids. J gave up 6 bases and V 5 bases, and 9 bases lay outside the gene matches. This chain links TRBV9 with TRBJ2-1, with TRBD2 identical over 9 bases. Sequenced: blood, either unsorted or a sorted T cell fraction (not recorded which). The clonotype comes from a male donor with ankylosing spondylitis. Here the CDR3 reads CASRRSGSGANEQFF. CDR3 DNA: TGTGCCAGCAGACGTAGCGGGAGCGGGGCCAATGAGCAGTTCTTC.